A single sample gave rise to the 26 T cell receptor beta chains below, sequenced in a study of OX40 agonist ivuxolimab in advanced cancers. Measured with immunoSEQ multiplex PCR; TCRdb has only the in-frame clones, and not every one. The sample lists tens of thousands of clones; approximately 86% were seen once. The sequences come from CD4+ or CD8+ T cells sorted from blood, collected in a trial of the OX40 agonist ivuxolimab. These receptors were taken from an adult with an advanced solid tumor such as melanoma, head and neck, liver or kidney cancer.

The rearrangement uses TRBV19 and TRBJ2-2, with 7 bases that match TRBD1. The germline V gene encodes CDR1 LNHDA and CDR2 SQIVND (reference sequence). J gave up 7 bases and V 9 bases, and 11 bases lay outside the gene matches. The CDR3 length is 14 residues. CDR3 sequence: CASRSTGVDGELFF. CDR3 sequence (DNA): TGTGCCAGCCGTTCAACAGGGGTCGACGGGGAGCTGTTTTTT.

The chain links TRBV19 to TRBJ2-2, with a possible D match to TRBD1 (5 bases). The CDR3 consists of 14 residues. Germline-derived CDR1 and CDR2 are LNHDA and SQIVND (reference sequence). The V end lost 7 bases, the J end lost 0 bases, and 9 bases lay between the germline ends. The CDR3 loop is CASIPTANTGELFF. The CDR3 DNA reads TGTGCCAGTATACCGACAGCGAACACCGGGGAGCTGTTTTTT.

With regard to this clone: The junction and the germline gene differ at one end; a read error may be behind it. The chain combines TRBV29-1 with TRBJ2-5; 8 bases fit TRBD2. Looked up from germline, CDR1 is SQVTM and CDR2 is ANQGSEA. The CDR3 length is 15 residues. This CDR3 is CSVEAPGTSQETQYF. CDR3 bases: TGCAGCGTAGAAGCGCCCGGGACTAGTCAAGAGACCCAGTACTTC.

The rearrangement joins TRBV5-1 to TRBJ2-1; D may be TRBD1 or TRBD2 (6 bases each). The CDR3 is 14 residues long. Trimming took off 2 bases at V and 5 bases at J, with 11 bases between the two ends. CDR1 and CDR2 (germline): SGHRS, YFSETQ. The DNA for the CDR3 is TGCGCCAGCAGCTTAAGGGGGGCCGACAATGAGCAGTTCTTC. It codes for CASSLRGADNEQFF. The full variable domain, completed using reference TRBV5-1 and TRBJ2-1, is KAGVTQTPRYLIKTRGQQVTLSCSPISGHRSVSWYQQTPGQGLQFLFEYFSETQRNKGNFPGRFSGRQFSNSRSEMNVSTLELGDSALYLCASSLRGADNEQFFGPGTRLTVL.

This CDR3 reads CASSIGLAGVEQFF. In DNA, the CDR3 is TGTGCCAGTAGTATAGGACTAGCGGGAGTTGAGCAGTTCTTC. V gene TRBV19 combines with J gene TRBJ2-1, with 12 bases that match TRBD2. CDR3 length: 14 amino acids. CDR1 LNHDA and CDR2 SQIVND come from the germline V gene (reference sequence). The ends lost 1 base at V and 9 bases at J; junction bases unmatched: 1. Using reference TRBV19 and TRBJ2-1 for the parts outside the CDR3, the full variable domain is DGGITQSPKYLFRKEGQNVTLSCEQNLNHDAMYWYRQDPGQGLRLIYYSQIVNDFQKGDIAEGYSVSREKKESFPLTVTSAQKNPTAFYLCASSIGLAGVEQFFGPGTRLTVL.

The sample holds one count of this clone. The rearrangement uses TRBV28 and TRBJ2-5, with a weak D call TRBD2 (5 bases). Germline assignment: CDR1 MDHEN and CDR2 SYDVKM. The CDR3 extends over 14 amino acids. The germline V and J ends were trimmed by 1 base and 2 bases, with 8 bases remaining between them. The CDR3 loop reads CASSLSKRQETQYF. CDR3 bases: TGTGCCAGCAGTTTATCGAAGCGGCAAGAGACCCAGTACTTC.

The chain joins TRBV7-9 to TRBJ1-5; 7 nucleotides agree with TRBD1. The CDR3 loop spans 14 amino acids. V was pared by 4 bases and J by 6 bases, with 6 bases of the junction left unmatched. Germline CDR1 and CDR2: SEHNR and FQNEAQ (reference sequence). CDR3 protein: CASSSGGDTQPQHF. CDR3 nucleotides: TGTGCCAGCAGCTCAGGGGGGGATACTCAGCCCCAGCATTTT.

The chain joins TRBV6-5 to TRBJ2-4; D tentatively fits TRBD1 or TRBD2 (5 bases each). This CDR3 comprises 15 residues. V was trimmed by 6 bases and J by 6 bases, leaving 18 bases between them. Germline V gene sequence: CDR1 MNHEY, CDR2 SVGAGI. DNA for the CDR3: TGTGCCAGCAGGGCCTTCGGGGCCGGGGTAAACATTCAGTACTTC. This gives the protein CASRAFGAGVNIQYF.

The chain joins TRBV6-5 to TRBJ2-3; 8 nucleotides match TRBD2. This CDR3 has 15 residues. V shed 4 bases and J 3 bases; nucleotides not matched to a gene: 6. Germline CDR1 MNHEY, CDR2 SVGAGI. The CDR3 DNA is TGTGCCAGCAGTTCTCGGGAGGGCCGTACAGATACGCAGTATTTT. It codes for CASSSREGRTDTQYF.

The count of this clone is one. This chain uses TRBV4-2 with TRBJ2-5; no definite D call. The V gene lost 0 bases and the J gene lost 5 bases, with 7 bases spanning the gap. The CDR3 extends over 13 amino acids. Per germline, CDR1 LGHNA and CDR2 YNFKEQ. CDR3 coding DNA: TGTGCCAGCAGCCAAGAACTAAGGGAGACCCAGTACTTC. Its protein product is CASSQELRETQYF.

This chain connects TRBV18 to TRBJ2-1, with 10 nucleotides matching TRBD2. The germline V gene has CDR1 KGHSH and CDR2 LQKENI. CDR3 length equals 18 residues. Germline trimming cut 1 base from V and 6 bases from J; bases unmatched to any gene: 12. The CDR3 loop is CASSPRALAGVEGNEQFF. CDR3 bases: TGTGCCAGCTCACCACGCGCTCTAGCGGGAGTAGAGGGCAATGAGCAGTTCTTC.

The CDR3 sequence is CASSIGETGGFQPQHF. The CDR3, as DNA: TGTGCCAGTAGTATAGGAGAGACAGGGGGTTTTCAGCCCCAGCATTTT. This chain connects TRBV19 to TRBJ1-5; 9 bases align to TRBD1. V shed 1 base, J shed 6 bases, and the junction held 7 bases outside the gene matches. The length of the CDR3 is 16 residues. In germline, CDR1 is LNHDA, CDR2 SQIVND (reference sequence). The full variable domain, completed using reference TRBV19 and TRBJ1-5, is DGGITQSPKYLFRKEGQNVTLSCEQNLNHDAMYWYRQDPGQGLRLIYYSQIVNDFQKGDIAEGYSVSREKKESFPLTVTSAQKNPTAFYLCASSIGETGGFQPQHFGDGTRLSIL.

The genes are TRBV11-2 and TRBJ2-7, with TRBD2 matching 8 bases. V trimming: 0 bases; J trimming: 5 bases; junction bases outside the gene matches: 6. Per germline, CDR1 SGHAT and CDR2 FQNNGV. The CDR3 is 15 residues long. CDR3 in amino acids: CASSLERGGPNEQYF. The CDR3 DNA reads TGTGCCAGCAGCTTAGAACGGGGGGGCCCCAACGAGCAGTACTTC.

The chain recombines TRBV2 with TRBJ1-2; D might be TRBD1 (5 bases). The V gene lost 2 bases and the J gene lost 4 bases, with 8 bases spanning the gap. The CDR3 consists of 13 residues. Germline-derived CDR1 and CDR2 are SNHLY and FYNNEI. The CDR3 sequence: CASSEQGTYGYTF. CDR3 in DNA: TGTGCCAGCAGTGAACAGGGAACCTATGGCTACACCTTC.

The chain couples TRBV21-1 to TRBJ1-5; TRBD1, the table's D call, was not compared with the DNA. TRBV21-1 is reported as a pseudogene. The CDR3 runs 17 residues. Written as DNA, the CDR3 is TGTGCCAGCAGCAAAGACAGCCTCATCGATGGCAATCAGCCCCAGCATTTT. It encodes CASSKDSLIDGNQPQHF.

The rearrangement uses TRBV5-5 and TRBJ1-3; 7 nucleotides match TRBD1. Germline assignment: CDR1 SGHKS and CDR2 YYEKEE (reference sequence). The CDR3 loop spans 16 amino acids. V was clipped by 2 bases and J by 4 bases; unmatched bases: 9. In DNA, the CDR3 is TGTGCCAGCAGCTTCGACGGGACAGTTTCGGGAAACACCATATATTTT. This sequence encodes CASSFDGTVSGNTIYF.

The chain carries TRBV28 and TRBJ1-2, with D perhaps matching TRBD1 (6 bases). Germline values: CDR1 MDHEN, CDR2 SYDVKM. The V end lost 2 bases, the J end lost 8 bases, and 15 bases lay between the germline ends. The CDR3 consists of 14 residues. DNA for the CDR3: TGTGCCAGCAGTTTAGGGTTGGGGGGCCTAGGCTACACCTTC. Protein sequence: CASSLGLGGLGYTF.

The V gene is TRBV4-3, the J gene TRBJ1-1; TRBD1 aligns across 8 bases. CDR3 length: 16 residues. Germline trimming cut 4 bases from V and 1 base from J; bases unmatched to any gene: 8. Germline V gene sequence: CDR1 LGHNA, CDR2 YSLEER. The CDR3 sequence: CASSRTRGLGNTEAFF. Here the CDR3 DNA reads TGCGCCAGCAGCCGAACCAGGGGGCTGGGGAACACTGAAGCTTTCTTT.

V usage is TRBV30 and J usage is TRBJ2-3, with D unclear. This CDR3 region has 14 residues. Trimming pared 0 bases from V and 4 bases from J, leaving 11 bases between. Germline CDR1 reads GTSNPN; CDR2 reads SVGIG (reference sequence). CDR3 nucleotide sequence: TGTGCCTGGAGTGTACTCCCCGGGTCAGATACGCAGTATTTT. It yields the protein CAWSVLPGSDTQYF.

V gene TRBV29-1 combines with J gene TRBJ1-6; D gene unclear. V lost 7 bases, J lost 0 bases, and 7 bases lay in between. The V gene's germline CDR1 is SQVTM and CDR2 ANQGSEA. The CDR3 has 13 amino acids. Written as DNA, the CDR3 is TGCAGCGCAAAAAACTCCTATAATTCACCCCTCCACTTT. Its protein is CSAKNSYNSPLHF. Based on the CDR3 plus reference TRBV29-1 and TRBJ1-6, the full variable domain is SAVISQKPSRDICQRGTSLTIQCQVDSQVTMMFWYRQQPGQSLTLIATANQGSEATYESGFVIDKFPISRPNLTFSTLTVSNMSPEDSSIYLCSAKNSYNSPLHFGNGTRLTVT.

This chain connects TRBV19 to TRBJ1-5; D not certain. V dropped 8 bases and J dropped 0 bases, with 14 bases sitting between them. This CDR3 region has 15 residues. CDR1 LNHDA and CDR2 SQIVND come from the germline V gene (reference sequence). CDR3 DNA sequence: TGTGCCAGTTCCCTGGTAACTAGTAGCAATCAGCCCCAGCATTTT. Translating gives CASSLVTSSNQPQHF.

The J gene is TRBJ2-7, the V gene TRBV9; maybe TRBD2 (7 bases). Germline CDR1 SGDLS, CDR2 YYNGEE. The V end was cut by 4 bases, the J end by 3 bases, with 17 bases between. This CDR3 is 15 amino acids long. CDR3 residues: CASSTSGGGGYEQYF. In DNA form, the CDR3 reads TGTGCCAGCAGCACCTCGGGGGGAGGGGGCTACGAGCAGTACTTC.

In this sample, this clone turned up once. V is TRBV7-8 and J is TRBJ1-4; 7 nucleotides match TRBD1. Germline V gene data show CDR1 as SGHVS and CDR2 as FQNEAQ. This CDR3 has 15 amino acids. After removal of 5 bases from V and 1 base from J, the junction contained 4 bases not matched to a gene. The CDR3 bases are TGTGCCAGCAGCGCCCGACAGGGAACTAATGAAAAACTGTTTTTT. It is translated as CASSARQGTNEKLFF.

This chain links TRBV4-2 with TRBJ2-6; tentative D call: TRBD1 (5 bases). This CDR3 is 16 amino acids long. V lost 2 bases and J 4 bases, leaving 12 bases between the germline ends. Germline V gives CDR1 LGHNA, CDR2 YNFKEQ. CDR3 DNA: TGTGCCAGCAGCCAACGGTCAGGGTTAGGGGCCAACGTCCTGACTTTC. Translating gives CASSQRSGLGANVLTF.

J is TRBJ1-6 and V is TRBV6-1; tentative D call: TRBD1 (5 bases). CDR3 length: 14 residues. Germline lookup yields CDR1 MNHNS and CDR2 SASEGT. V lost 6 bases and J 6 bases, leaving 12 bases between the germline ends. CDR3 DNA: TGTGCCAGCAGGGGGACCTCGGGTAATTCACCCCTCCACTTT. Translated, it gives CASRGTSGNSPLHF.

The chain joins TRBV29-1 to TRBJ1-2; D gene ambiguous. This CDR3 region has 10 residues. CDR1 is SQVTM, CDR2 ANQGSEA, per germline. V was trimmed by 6 bases and J by 4 bases, leaving 6 bases between them. This chain's CDR3 is CSVLLYGYTF. DNA of the CDR3: TGCAGCGTCTTACTCTATGGCTACACCTTC.